What follows are 30 T cell receptor beta chains derived from one specimen sequenced in a study of graft-versus-host responses after intestinal transplantation. The method was immunoSEQ multiplex PCR; TCRdb's version includes in-frame clones alone and lacks a portion of them. The sample holds tens of thousands of clones, about nine tenths seen once. This material consisted of bone marrow, taken around 730 days after intestinal transplantation. Receptor source: a human patient who received an intestinal transplant, so some T cells may come from the graft donor.

The V and J genes are TRBV5-4 and TRBJ2-2; 9 bases match TRBD1. This CDR3 is 16 amino acids long. Losses at the gene ends were 0 bases for V and 7 bases for J; bases not matched to a gene: 7. Germline V CDR1 and CDR2: SGHNT, YYREEE (reference sequence). CDR3 region: CASSLETGGRSGELFF. CDR3 nucleotides: TGTGCCAGCAGCTTGGAAACAGGGGGCCGGAGCGGGGAGCTGTTTTTT.

The chain is built from TRBV6-5 and TRBJ1-5; no definite D call. V lost 6 bases to trimming and J lost 4 bases, with 10 bases between them. Germline CDR1 MNHEY, CDR2 SVGAGI. This CDR3 has 13 amino acids. This CDR3 reads CASSRELNQPQHF. CDR3 sequence (DNA): TGTGCCAGCAGCCGGGAACTTAATCAGCCCCAGCATTTT.

The table lists this clone with a count of one. The chain carries TRBV6-5 and TRBJ2-7; TRBD2 is a possible D gene (5 bases). The V gene lost 2 bases and the J gene lost 0 bases, with 11 bases spanning the gap. The germline CDR1 and CDR2 sequences are MNHEY and SVGAGI. The CDR3 is made up of 15 amino acids. The CDR3, as DNA: TGTGCCAGCAGTTACGAGGGCATAAGCTCCTACGAGCAGTACTTC. This codes for CASSYEGISSYEQYF.

As to this clone: The identical CDR3 is also encoded by other nucleotide sequences in the sample. The chain uses TRBV6-5 and TRBJ1-1, with D unclear. Germline loops: CDR1 MNHEY, CDR2 SVGAGI. CDR3 length: 13 residues. V was pared by 0 bases and J by 1 base, with 3 bases between. CDR3 sequence reads: CASSYSRNTEAFF. The CDR3 coding sequence is TGTGCCAGCAGTTACTCGAGGAACACTGAAGCTTTCTTT.

This rearrangement joins TRBV6-1 to TRBJ1-5; 7 bases are shared with TRBD1. Germline CDR1 is MNHNS and CDR2 is SASEGT. Unmatched junction bases numbered 4, after V lost 1 base and J lost 7 bases. CDR3 length: 14 residues. CDR3 sequence (DNA): TGTGCCAGCAGTGAAGAAGGGGGCGGCCAGCCCCAGCATTTT. This sequence encodes CASSEEGGGQPQHF.

The rearrangement joins TRBV29-1 to TRBJ2-2, with a possible D match to TRBD2 (5 bases). Trimming removed 4 bases from V and 0 bases from J, with 12 bases in between. The CDR3 is 15 residues long. The germline gives CDR1 SQVTM, CDR2 ANQGSEA. The CDR3 DNA sequence: TGCAGCGTTGGGAGGCGACCGTCGAACACCGGGGAGCTGTTTTTT. As protein: CSVGRRPSNTGELFF.

The chain is built from TRBV18 and TRBJ1-1; 7 nucleotides align to TRBD1. V shed 1 base and J 3 bases; nucleotides not matched to a gene: 5. The CDR3 covers 15 residues. Germline CDR1 and CDR2: KGHSH and LQKENI. CDR3 amino acids: CASSPRRGSYTEAFF. The CDR3 DNA sequence: TGTGCCAGCTCACCACGCAGGGGGTCGTACACTGAAGCTTTCTTT.

This rearrangement joins TRBV28 to TRBJ2-6; D is perhaps TRBD1 or TRBD2 (5 bases each). V was pared by 8 bases and J by 0 bases, with 14 bases between. This CDR3 region has 16 residues. Germline CDR1 MDHEN, CDR2 SYDVKM. Here the CDR3 reads CASRLGGHSGANVLTF. In DNA form, the CDR3 reads TGTGCCAGCCGCCTTGGGGGTCACTCTGGGGCCAACGTCCTGACTTTC.

The V and J genes are TRBV11-2 and TRBJ1-1; weak D call: TRBD1 (5 bases). V was clipped by 4 bases and J by 0 bases, with 9 bases between them. The CDR3 loop spans 14 amino acids. Germline V gives CDR1 SGHAT, CDR2 FQNNGV. CDR3 residues: CASSYRDLNTEAFF. The CDR3 bases are TGTGCCAGCAGCTACCGGGACCTGAACACTGAAGCTTTCTTT.

V is TRBV19 and J is TRBJ2-1; no firm D call. Trimming shortened V by 0 bases and J by 6 bases, and 3 bases separated the two germline ends. Per germline, CDR1 LNHDA and CDR2 SQIVND (reference sequence). There are 12 residues in the CDR3. The CDR3 nucleotides read TGTGCCAGTAGTATAGAGAGCAATGAGCAGTTCTTC. Translation: CASSIESNEQFF.

The chain combines TRBV6-1 with TRBJ2-3; 7 positions agree with TRBD2. V was pared by 8 bases and J by 0 bases, with 8 bases of the junction left unmatched. CDR1 and CDR2 from the germline V gene are MNHNS and SASEGT. This CDR3 has 15 amino acids. CDR3 DNA: TGTGCCAGCGGGTCGGCTAGCGGAAGCACAGATACGCAGTATTTT. It codes for CASGSASGSTDTQYF.

The chain couples TRBV27 to TRBJ2-7, with 8 bases aligning to TRBD2. This CDR3 has 15 residues. The ends lost 5 bases at V and 7 bases at J; junction bases unmatched: 13. The V gene's germline CDR1 is MNHEY and CDR2 SMNVEV (reference sequence). CDR3 residues: CASSETSGGGREQYF. In DNA form, the CDR3 reads TGTGCCAGCAGTGAAACCAGCGGGGGAGGGCGAGAGCAGTACTTC.

The chain combines TRBV9 with TRBJ2-2, with TRBD2 matching over 11 bases. CDR3 length: 17 amino acids. The germline V gene encodes CDR1 SGDLS and CDR2 YYNGEE. The ends lost 3 bases at V and 2 bases at J; junction bases unmatched: 6. The CDR3 DNA follows: TGTGCCAGCAGCGCGGAGGGACTAGCGGCAAACACCGGGGAGCTGTTTTTT. The encoded protein is CASSAEGLAANTGELFF.

The rearrangement links TRBV30 to TRBJ2-3; maybe TRBD2 (6 bases). The length of the CDR3 is 13 residues. V gave up 4 bases and J gave up 3 bases, with 11 bases separating them. In germline, CDR1 is GTSNPN, CDR2 SVGIG (reference sequence). The CDR3 here is CAWNGGATDTQYF. DNA for the CDR3: TGTGCCTGGAATGGAGGGGCAACAGATACGCAGTATTTT.

The chain couples TRBV7-3 to TRBJ1-1; no reliable D call. V dropped 5 bases and J dropped 5 bases, with 15 bases sitting between them. This CDR3 has 14 residues. CDR1 and CDR2 (germline): SGHTA, FQGTGA. This chain's CDR3 is CASSARGRTTEAFF. CDR3 coding DNA: TGTGCCAGCAGCGCTCGGGGTAGGACGACTGAAGCTTTCTTT. Based on the CDR3 plus reference TRBV7-3 and TRBJ1-1, the full variable domain is GAGVSQTPSNKVTEKGKYVELRCDPISGHTALYWYRQSLGQGPEFLIYFQGTGAADDSGLPNDRFFAVRPEGSVSTLKIQRTERGDSAVYLCASSARGRTTEAFFGQGTRLTVV.

The V gene is TRBV7-2, the J gene TRBJ1-2; 9 bases are a match to TRBD1. The CDR3 runs 17 residues. J gave up 8 bases and V 3 bases, and 16 bases lay outside the gene matches. Germline V gene lookup returns CDR1 SGHTA and CDR2 FQGNSA. CDR3 protein: CASSFPPTKQGAGGYTF. CDR3 coding DNA: TGTGCCAGCAGCTTTCCCCCGACCAAACAGGGGGCGGGCGGCTACACCTTC.

This clone appeared a single time. The chain has TRBV9 and TRBJ1-2; 9 bases align to TRBD1. V shed 3 bases, J shed 2 bases, and the junction held 5 bases outside the gene matches. The length of the CDR3 is 15 residues. Per germline, CDR1 SGDLS and CDR2 YYNGEE. Here the CDR3 DNA reads TGTGCCAGCAGCGAAAGGGACAGGGCGAACTATGGCTACACCTTC. This encodes CASSERDRANYGYTF.

The gene calls are TRBV7-6 and TRBJ2-7; 7 nucleotides match TRBD1. V shed 4 bases and J 4 bases; nucleotides not matched to a gene: 4. This CDR3 region has 13 residues. Germline V gene data show CDR1 as SGHVS and CDR2 as FNYEAQ. In nucleotides, the CDR3 is TGTGCCAGCAGCTCATACAGGGGTTACGAGCAGTACTTC. It yields the protein CASSSYRGYEQYF.

Regarding this clone: The junction and the germline gene differ at one end; a read error may be behind it. J is TRBJ2-7 and V is TRBV7-9; D is perhaps TRBD1 or TRBD2 (5 bases each). The CDR3 sequence is 14 residues long. CDR1 and CDR2 (germline): SEHNR, FQNEAQ (reference sequence). The CDR3 loop is CASSLGVGAPLRDF. DNA of the CDR3: TGTGCCAGCAGCTTGGGGGTCGGGGCCCCTCTACGGGACTTC.

CDR3 bases: TGTGCCAGCAGCTTAAGGGGAGAGGGGCCAGATACGCAGTATTTT. Its protein product is CASSLRGEGPDTQYF. The V gene is TRBV7-3, the J gene TRBJ2-3; tentatively, D is TRBD1 or TRBD2 (5 bases each). Trimming removed 1 base from V and 4 bases from J, with 12 bases in between. Germline loops: CDR1 SGHTA, CDR2 FQGTGA. CDR3 length: 15 amino acids. The variable domain in full, completed from reference TRBV7-3 and TRBJ2-3, reads GAGVSQTPSNKVTEKGKYVELRCDPISGHTALYWYRQSLGQGPEFLIYFQGTGAADDSGLPNDRFFAVRPEGSVSTLKIQRTERGDSAVYLCASSLRGEGPDTQYFGPGTRLTVL.

Written as DNA, the CDR3 is TGTGCCAGCAGCTTAGGCGGGGCGGTCCCCAAAAACATTCAGTACTTC. Amino acids: CASSLGGAVPKNIQYF. The chain couples TRBV11-1 to TRBJ2-4; D possibly corresponds to TRBD2 (6 bases). V dropped 1 base and J dropped 2 bases, with 12 bases sitting between them. The CDR3 is 16 residues long. Germline CDR1 reads SGHAT; CDR2 reads FQDESV (reference sequence).

J is TRBJ1-4 and V is TRBV7-6; the D is unclear. The V and J ends lost 2 bases and 8 bases respectively, with 3 bases between them. The CDR3 has 11 amino acids. Per germline, CDR1 SGHVS and CDR2 FNYEAQ. The CDR3 DNA is TGTGCCAGCAGCTTAAACGAAAAACTGTTTTTT. Protein sequence: CASSLNEKLFF.

The chain couples TRBV4-1 to TRBJ1-3, with D possibly being TRBD1 (6 bases). V lost 3 bases and J 0 bases, leaving 12 bases between the germline ends. Germline V gives CDR1 MGHRA, CDR2 YSYEKL. The CDR3 is made up of 16 amino acids. The CDR3 is CASSQTGRNSGNTIYF. The CDR3 DNA follows: TGCGCCAGCAGCCAGACAGGACGGAACTCTGGAAACACCATATATTTT.

The chain has TRBV19 and TRBJ2-1; D may correspond to TRBD1 or TRBD2 (6 bases each). V dropped 5 bases and J dropped 5 bases, with 13 bases sitting between them. CDR1 and CDR2 (germline): LNHDA, SQIVND (reference sequence). This CDR3 has 14 residues. Here the CDR3 reads CASSWDGGDNEQFF. DNA of the CDR3: TGTGCCAGTAGTTGGGACGGGGGCGACAATGAGCAGTTCTTC.

This clone was seen a single time. The V gene is TRBV5-1, the J gene TRBJ1-4; the D is unclear. V was shortened by 1 base and J by 4 bases, with 5 bases between the two germline ends. CDR1 and CDR2 from the germline V gene are SGHRS and YFSETQ. CDR3 length: 13 amino acids. The chain's CDR3 is CASSLRINEKLFF. The CDR3 nucleotides are TGCGCCAGCAGCTTGCGGATTAATGAAAAACTGTTTTTT. The whole variable domain, remainder taken from reference TRBV5-1 and TRBJ1-4, is KAGVTQTPRYLIKTRGQQVTLSCSPISGHRSVSWYQQTPGQGLQFLFEYFSETQRNKGNFPGRFSGRQFSNSRSEMNVSTLELGDSALYLCASSLRINEKLFFGSGTQLSVL.

The chain links TRBV5-1 to TRBJ1-1; 8 nucleotides line up with TRBD1. The trim removed 0 bases at V and 4 bases at J, leaving 5 bases unmatched. Per the germline V gene, CDR1 is SGHRS and CDR2 is YFSETQ. The CDR3 spans 15 residues. The CDR3 protein is CASSLGTGPATEAFF. The CDR3 coding sequence is TGCGCCAGCAGCTTGGGGACAGGGCCGGCCACTGAAGCTTTCTTT.

The chain employs TRBV5-1 and TRBJ2-5; a possible D gene is TRBD1 (7 bases). CDR1 is SGHRS, CDR2 YFSETQ, per germline. CDR3 length: 15 residues. The V end was cut by 4 bases, the J end by 2 bases, with 15 bases between. As DNA, the CDR3 is TGCGCCAGCAGCCGCGGGACAGAAGCTCAAGAGACCCAGTACTTC. Translating gives CASSRGTEAQETQYF.

The CDR3 spells CASSPSAWETQYF. DNA of the CDR3: TGTGCCAGCAGCCCTAGCGCTTGGGAGACCCAGTACTTC. The rearrangement joins TRBV14 to TRBJ2-5, with a possible D match to TRBD2 (6 bases). The CDR3 loop spans 13 amino acids. Germline-derived CDR1 and CDR2 are SGHDN and FVKESK. Trimming pared 4 bases from V and 5 bases from J, leaving 11 bases between.

The chain links TRBV7-6 to TRBJ2-5; the D is unclear. The CDR3 has 13 amino acids. V lost 2 bases and J 1 base, leaving 5 bases between the germline ends. Per the germline V gene, CDR1 is SGHVS and CDR2 is FNYEAQ. In DNA, the CDR3 is TGTGCCAGCAGCTTAAGGCTCCAAGAGACCCAGTACTTC. It encodes CASSLRLQETQYF. Filled out from reference TRBV7-6 and TRBJ2-5, the complete variable domain reads GAGVSQSPRYKVTKRGQDVALRCDPISGHVSLYWYRQALGQGPEFLTYFNYEAQQDKSGLPNDRFSAERPEGSISTLTIQRTEQRDSAMYRCASSLRLQETQYFGPGTRLLVL.

The chain recombines TRBV25-1 with TRBJ1-1; 12 nucleotides align to TRBD1. The J segment lost 1 base and the V segment lost 8 bases, leaving 8 bases of the junction unmatched. Germline lookup yields CDR1 MGHDK and CDR2 SYGVNS. The CDR3 is 16 residues long. CDR3 coding DNA: TGTGCCAGCCGGGGACAGGGGGCGGGTAGGAACACTGAAGCTTTCTTT. Protein product: CASRGQGAGRNTEAFF. The full variable domain, in which reference TRBV25-1 and TRBJ1-1 provide the parts outside the CDR3, is EADIYQTPRYLVIGTGKKITLECSQTMGHDKMYWYQQDPGMELHLIHYSYGVNSTEKGDLSSESTVSRIRTEHFPLTLESARPSHTSQYLCASRGQGAGRNTEAFFGQGTRLTVV.